A selection of T cell receptor beta chains follows, all from one sample in a study of T-cell memory formation after mild COVID-19. Each CDR3 protein is one row after TCRdb ran MiXCR on the 5' RACE reads. This table holds around 340,000 distinct CDR3 sequences, 13% to 15% found once. Sequencing was carried out using PBMCs or a T cell subset sorted from them (not recorded which). These receptors all come from a man aged 18-30 years who had mild COVID-19 (a few samples of this study predate the infection). Cell type and time point are not known. Both conserved end residues are part of each CDR3. The D gene is left open where the match is weak. Size tells how often a clone was seen (once, few, many) or the class of an expanded clone, and some rows leave it out.

j_gene: TRBJ2-1
d_gene: -
v_gene: TRBV7-9
abundance: -
CDR3aa: CASSHAPAQGIHDEQFF
CDR3nt: TGTGCCAGCAGCCACGCCCCGGCCCAGGGCATACACGATGAGCAGTTCTTC

j_gene: TRBJ2-3
d_gene: -
v_gene: TRBV5-6
abundance: few
CDR3aa: CASSFWGYLGDVGLDTQYF
CDR3nt: TGTGCCAGCAGCTTCTGGGGATATCTAGGGGATGTGGGTCTGGATACGCAGTATTTT

j_gene: TRBJ1-3
d_gene: -
v_gene: TRBV20-1
abundance: few
CDR3aa: CSASRRRENTIYF
CDR3nt: TGCAGTGCTAGTAGACGGCGCGAAAACACCATATATTTT

j_gene: TRBJ1-1
d_gene: TRBD1
v_gene: TRBV12-3/TRBV12-4
abundance: -
CDR3aa: CASSLVKGQGGTEAFF
CDR3nt: TGTGCCAGCAGTTTAGTGAAGGGACAGGGCGGCACTGAAGCTTTCTTT

j_gene: TRBJ1-1
d_gene: -
v_gene: TRBV3-1
abundance: -
CDR3aa: CASSQGSHANTEAFF
CDR3nt: TGTGCCAGCAGCCAGGGCAGCCATGCGAACACTGAAGCTTTCTTT

j_gene: TRBJ2-5
d_gene: -
v_gene: TRBV20-1
abundance: -
CDR3aa: CSARAPTSWETQYF
CDR3nt: TGCAGTGCTAGAGCCCCGACTAGTTGGGAGACCCAGTACTTC

j_gene: TRBJ2-3
d_gene: TRBD2
v_gene: TRBV4-3
abundance: -
CDR3aa: CASSQVWLAGGPTQYF
CDR3nt: TGCGCCAGCAGCCAAGTCTGGCTAGCGGGGGGGCCAACGCAGTATTTT

j_gene: TRBJ2-6
d_gene: -
v_gene: TRBV4-1
abundance: -
CDR3aa: CARMKDSLTSGANVLTF
CDR3nt: TGCGCCCGCATGAAGGACAGTTTGACATCTGGGGCCAACGTCCTGACTTTC

j_gene: TRBJ1-1
d_gene: -
v_gene: TRBV29-1
abundance: few
CDR3aa: CSVEEAGPNTEAFF
CDR3nt: TGCAGCGTTGAAGAGGCAGGGCCGAACACTGAAGCTTTCTTT

j_gene: TRBJ1-1
d_gene: -
v_gene: TRBV12-3/TRBV12-4
abundance: -
CDR3aa: CASTHGIPPWGAFF
CDR3nt: TGTGCCAGCACCCACGGGATCCCCCCGTGGGGAGCTTTCTTT

j_gene: TRBJ1-2
d_gene: -
v_gene: TRBV7-9
abundance: few
CDR3aa: CASSLGLRHYGYTF
CDR3nt: TGTGCCAGCAGCTTAGGACTGCGCCACTATGGCTACACCTTC

j_gene: TRBJ1-2
d_gene: -
v_gene: TRBV4-2
abundance: -
CDR3aa: CASSQDGTGDGYGYTF
CDR3nt: TGTGCCAGCAGCCAAGATGGGACGGGGGATGGCTATGGCTACACCTTC

j_gene: TRBJ1-6
d_gene: -
v_gene: TRBV19
abundance: -
CDR3aa: CASSIESGNSPLHF
CDR3nt: TGTGCCAGTAGTATAGAGTCCGGGAATTCACCCCTCCACTTT

j_gene: TRBJ2-5
d_gene: TRBD1
v_gene: TRBV6-1
abundance: -
CDR3aa: CASSKPGQGSQETQYF
CDR3nt: TGTGCCAGCAGTAAGCCGGGACAGGGAAGCCAAGAGACCCAGTACTTC

j_gene: TRBJ2-1
d_gene: -
v_gene: TRBV2
abundance: -
CDR3aa: CASRLGGGNEQFF
CDR3nt: TGTGCCAGCAGGCTAGGTGGGGGGAATGAGCAGTTCTTC

j_gene: TRBJ1-2
d_gene: -
v_gene: TRBV7-9
abundance: few
CDR3aa: CASSFSIESSLYGYTF
CDR3nt: TGTGCCAGCAGCTTCTCCATTGAGAGCTCCCTCTATGGCTACACCTTC

j_gene: TRBJ1-2
d_gene: -
v_gene: TRBV4-3
abundance: -
CDR3aa: CASSQETSLGRGYTF
CDR3nt: TGCGCCAGCAGCCAAGAAACGTCTTTGGGGCGCGGCTACACCTTC

j_gene: TRBJ2-3
d_gene: TRBD2
v_gene: TRBV7-2
abundance: -
CDR3aa: CASSLGGGVGDTQYF
CDR3nt: TGTGCCAGCAGCTTAGGCGGGGGGGTAGGAGATACGCAGTATTTT

j_gene: TRBJ2-2
d_gene: -
v_gene: TRBV5-4
abundance: few
CDR3aa: CASSVTGDTGELFF
CDR3nt: TGTGCCAGCAGCGTGACAGGAGACACCGGGGAGCTGTTTTTT

j_gene: TRBJ2-3
d_gene: TRBD2
v_gene: TRBV7-3
abundance: -
CDR3aa: CASSSNSGASTDTQYF
CDR3nt: TGTGCCAGCAGCTCGAATAGCGGGGCTAGCACAGATACGCAGTATTTT

j_gene: TRBJ2-2
d_gene: -
v_gene: TRBV5-1
abundance: few
CDR3aa: CASSAAPGAGELFF
CDR3nt: TGCGCCAGCAGCGCGGCCCCGGGGGCCGGGGAGCTGTTTTTT

j_gene: TRBJ1-5
d_gene: TRBD1
v_gene: TRBV5-1
abundance: few
CDR3aa: CASSLSEDRDGNQPQHF
CDR3nt: TGCGCCAGCAGCTTGTCAGAGGACAGGGATGGCAATCAGCCCCAGCATTTT

j_gene: TRBJ2-7
d_gene: -
v_gene: TRBV29-1
abundance: -
CDR3aa: CSVGALGYEQYF
CDR3nt: TGCAGCGTTGGAGCGCTTGGCTACGAGCAGTACTTC

j_gene: TRBJ1-5
d_gene: -
v_gene: TRBV6-1
abundance: -
CDR3aa: CASRKTGHTNQPQHF
CDR3nt: TGTGCCAGCAGGAAAACAGGGCACACCAATCAGCCCCAGCATTTT

j_gene: TRBJ1-6
d_gene: -
v_gene: TRBV11-3
abundance: few
CDR3aa: CASSLGGPNSPLHF
CDR3nt: TGTGCCAGCAGCTTAGGGGGCCCTAATTCACCCCTCCACTTT

j_gene: TRBJ1-5
d_gene: -
v_gene: TRBV7-2
abundance: many
CDR3aa: CASSLWGQPQHF
CDR3nt: TGTGCCAGCAGCTTATGGGGCCAGCCCCAGCATTTT

j_gene: TRBJ1-1
d_gene: TRBD1
v_gene: TRBV5-1
abundance: few
CDR3aa: CASSGRTGTTEAFF
CDR3nt: TGCGCCAGCAGCGGAAGGACAGGGACCACTGAAGCTTTCTTT

j_gene: TRBJ1-1
d_gene: -
v_gene: TRBV5-1
abundance: many
CDR3aa: CASSLRANAEAFF
CDR3nt: TGCGCCAGCAGCTTACGGGCCAACGCTGAAGCTTTCTTT

j_gene: TRBJ2-3
d_gene: -
v_gene: TRBV11-3
abundance: -
CDR3aa: CASSAVGQATDTQYF
CDR3nt: TGTGCCAGCAGCGCCGTCGGGCAGGCCACAGATACGCAGTATTTT

j_gene: TRBJ1-2
d_gene: TRBD1
v_gene: TRBV7-6
abundance: -
CDR3aa: CASSPLGTGEGYTF
CDR3nt: TGTGCCAGCAGCCCCCTCGGGACAGGGGAAGGCTACACCTTC

j_gene: TRBJ1-2
d_gene: TRBD1
v_gene: TRBV5-6
abundance: -
CDR3aa: CASRPMYRGHIYGYTF
CDR3nt: TGTGCCAGCAGACCCATGTACAGGGGGCACATATATGGCTACACCTTC

j_gene: TRBJ1-4
d_gene: TRBD1
v_gene: TRBV6-5
abundance: -
CDR3aa: CASSRDRPLRREKLFF
CDR3nt: TGTGCCAGCAGCCGGGACAGGCCACTGAGGCGGGAAAAACTGTTTTTT

j_gene: TRBJ2-3
d_gene: -
v_gene: TRBV12-3/TRBV12-4
abundance: -
CDR3aa: CASSQGAYTQYF
CDR3nt: TGTGCCAGCAGTCAGGGCGCATATACGCAGTATTTT

j_gene: TRBJ1-1
d_gene: -
v_gene: TRBV6-2/TRBV6-3
abundance: -
CDR3aa: CASSPRAESEAFF
CDR3nt: TGTGCCAGCAGCCCTCGGGCTGAATCTGAAGCTTTCTTT

j_gene: TRBJ1-5
d_gene: TRBD1
v_gene: TRBV6-6
abundance: few
CDR3aa: CASSFPGQGQPQHF
CDR3nt: TGTGCCAGCAGTTTCCCGGGACAGGGTCAGCCCCAGCATTTT

j_gene: TRBJ1-1
d_gene: -
v_gene: TRBV10-3
abundance: -
CDR3aa: CAISDRGANTEAFF
CDR3nt: TGTGCCATCAGTGACAGGGGTGCGAACACTGAAGCTTTCTTT

j_gene: TRBJ2-7
d_gene: -
v_gene: TRBV7-9
abundance: many
CDR3aa: CASSLVPYEQYF
CDR3nt: TGTGCCAGCAGCCTGGTACCCTACGAGCAGTACTTC

j_gene: TRBJ1-1
d_gene: TRBD1
v_gene: TRBV7-9
abundance: few
CDR3aa: CASGHRGDVNTEAFF
CDR3nt: TGTGCCAGCGGGCACAGGGGAGACGTGAACACTGAAGCTTTCTTT

j_gene: TRBJ2-1
d_gene: -
v_gene: TRBV9
abundance: few
CDR3aa: CASSAPGDGTLSYNEQFF
CDR3nt: TGTGCCAGCAGCGCCCCCGGGGATGGGACCCTCTCCTACAATGAGCAGTTCTTC

j_gene: TRBJ2-5
d_gene: -
v_gene: TRBV20-1
abundance: few
CDR3aa: CSAPRGIKETQYF
CDR3nt: TGCAGTGCCCCTAGAGGAATTAAGGAGACCCAGTACTTC

j_gene: TRBJ2-2
d_gene: TRBD1
v_gene: TRBV4-3
abundance: few
CDR3aa: CASSQEGQAPLNTGELFF
CDR3nt: TGCGCCAGCAGCCAAGAAGGACAGGCCCCACTGAACACCGGGGAGCTGTTTTTT

j_gene: TRBJ1-1
d_gene: -
v_gene: TRBV7-6
abundance: -
CDR3aa: CASSFFGENTEAFF
CDR3nt: TGTGCCAGCAGCTTTTTTGGGGAGAACACTGAAGCTTTCTTT

j_gene: TRBJ1-2
d_gene: TRBD1
v_gene: TRBV12-3/TRBV12-4
abundance: -
CDR3aa: CASSLEFWDSYYTF
CDR3nt: TGTGCCAGCAGTTTAGAGTTTTGGGACAGCTACTACACCTTC

j_gene: TRBJ1-6
d_gene: -
v_gene: TRBV5-1
abundance: many
CDR3aa: CASSNRANSPLHF
CDR3nt: TGCGCCAGCAGCAACAGGGCTAATTCACCCCTCCACTTT

j_gene: TRBJ1-4
d_gene: -
v_gene: TRBV20-1
abundance: few
CDR3aa: CSGWGANEKLFF
CDR3nt: TGCAGTGGGTGGGGAGCTAATGAAAAACTGTTTTTT

j_gene: TRBJ2-5
d_gene: TRBD1
v_gene: TRBV12-3/TRBV12-4
abundance: -
CDR3aa: CASSFGDRQETQYF
CDR3nt: TGTGCCAGCAGTTTTGGGGACAGACAAGAGACCCAGTACTTC

j_gene: TRBJ2-5
d_gene: TRBD2
v_gene: TRBV6-1
abundance: -
CDR3aa: CASSEGYGGETQYF
CDR3nt: TGTGCCAGCAGTGAAGGGTACGGGGGGGAGACCCAGTACTTC

j_gene: TRBJ1-2
d_gene: TRBD1
v_gene: TRBV11-2
abundance: many
CDR3aa: CASSNRGADGYTF
CDR3nt: TGTGCCAGCAGCAACAGGGGGGCGGATGGCTACACCTTC

j_gene: TRBJ2-5
d_gene: -
v_gene: TRBV12-5
abundance: few
CDR3aa: CASGWGAVGETQYF
CDR3nt: TGTGCTAGTGGTTGGGGGGCCGTCGGCGAGACCCAGTACTTC

j_gene: TRBJ2-2
d_gene: -
v_gene: TRBV9
abundance: -
CDR3aa: CASSVVAGFTGELFF
CDR3nt: TGTGCCAGCAGCGTAGTAGCAGGGTTCACCGGGGAGCTGTTTTTT

j_gene: TRBJ2-4
d_gene: -
v_gene: TRBV29-1
abundance: few
CDR3aa: CSVEGGRGNIQYF
CDR3nt: TGCAGCGTTGAAGGAGGGCGCGGGAACATTCAGTACTTC

j_gene: TRBJ2-1
d_gene: TRBD2
v_gene: TRBV30
abundance: many
CDR3aa: CAWSRSGTSGSNEQFF
CDR3nt: TGTGCCTGGAGTCGATCCGGGACTAGCGGTAGCAATGAGCAGTTCTTC

j_gene: TRBJ2-5
d_gene: TRBD2
v_gene: TRBV3-1
abundance: few
CDR3aa: CASQRGGEETQYF
CDR3nt: TGTGCCAGCCAGCGGGGCGGGGAAGAGACCCAGTACTTC